This is a list of T cell receptor beta chains from one sample in a study of T cell responses to AZD1222 COVID-19 vaccine. The assay was immunoSEQ multiplex PCR, and TCRdb's table has in-frame clones only and misses some. The sample includes more than 250,000 clones, more than 85% of them seen just once. The sequencing used peripheral blood, collected on day 0 of AZD1222 vaccination. These receptors came from an adult in good health. Both conserved end residues are part of each CDR3. The D gene is left open where the match is weak.

cdr3_length: 14; v_call: TRBV19; j_call: TRBJ2-7; d_call: TRBD2; cdr3_aa: CASSLSGPSYEQYF; cdr3_nt: TGTGCCAGTAGCCTTAGCGGGCCATCCTACGAGCAGTACTTC
cdr3_length: 15; v_call: TRBV7-2; j_call: TRBJ2-7; d_call: TRBD2; cdr3_aa: CASSLMRERTYEQYF; cdr3_nt: TGTGCCAGCAGCTTAATGCGGGAGAGGACCTACGAGCAGTACTTC
cdr3_length: 15; v_call: TRBV7-9; j_call: TRBJ2-2; d_call: -; cdr3_aa: CATDYRSAYAGELFF; cdr3_nt: TGTGCCACCGATTACAGGTCTGCTTATGCCGGGGAGCTGTTTTTT
cdr3_length: 14; v_call: TRBV7-3; j_call: TRBJ2-1; d_call: TRBD2; cdr3_aa: CASSLGLAVDEQFF; cdr3_nt: TGTGCCAGCAGCTTGGGACTAGCGGTCGATGAGCAGTTCTTC
cdr3_length: 17; v_call: TRBV2; j_call: TRBJ1-6; d_call: TRBD1; cdr3_aa: CASTSAGGSSYNSPLHF; cdr3_nt: TGTGCCAGCACCTCAGCAGGGGGTAGCTCCTATAATTCACCCCTCCACTTT
cdr3_length: 12; v_call: TRBV3-1/TRBV3-2; j_call: TRBJ1-3; d_call: -; cdr3_aa: CASSPSGNTIYF; cdr3_nt: TGTGCCAGCAGCCCCTCTGGAAACACCATATATTTT
cdr3_length: 14; v_call: TRBV28; j_call: TRBJ2-1; d_call: TRBD1; cdr3_aa: CASGLRGHYNEQFF; cdr3_nt: TGTGCCAGCGGCCTCAGGGGGCACTACAATGAGCAGTTCTTC
cdr3_length: 14; v_call: TRBV11-2; j_call: TRBJ1-2; d_call: TRBD1; cdr3_aa: CASSLWTGDYGYTF; cdr3_nt: TGTGCCAGCAGCTTATGGACAGGGGACTATGGCTACACCTTC
cdr3_length: 14; v_call: TRBV5-8; j_call: TRBJ1-5; d_call: -; cdr3_aa: CAVRRPAEEQPQHF; cdr3_nt: TGTGCCGTCAGAAGACCAGCAGAGGAACAGCCCCAGCATTTT
cdr3_length: 16; v_call: TRBV29-1; j_call: TRBJ2-7; d_call: -; cdr3_aa: CSVEKWVDRKSYEQYF; cdr3_nt: TGCAGCGTTGAGAAGTGGGTGGATCGAAAGTCCTACGAGCAGTACTTC
cdr3_length: 12; v_call: TRBV6-5; j_call: TRBJ1-1; d_call: -; cdr3_aa: CASSPPVGGTFF; cdr3_nt: TGTGCCAGCAGTCCTCCCGTAGGGGGGACTTTCTTT
cdr3_length: 11; v_call: TRBV29-1; j_call: TRBJ2-2; d_call: -; cdr3_aa: CSVEEAGELFF; cdr3_nt: TGCAGCGTTGAAGAGGCCGGGGAGCTGTTTTTT